This TCR beta chain was identified in a study of blood T cell repertoires in COVID-19. Assay used: immunoSEQ multiplex PCR; TCRdb lists only in-frame clones, some missing. Of approximately 98,000 clones listed, approximately 85% are singletons. V shed 7 bases and J 5 bases; nucleotides not matched to a gene: 7. Germline V gene data show CDR1 as LGHDT and CDR2 as YNNKEL (reference sequence). The CDR3 is made up of 14 amino acids. Sequencing input: peripheral blood. The chain links TRBV3-1 (or the pseudogene TRBV3-2) to TRBJ2-5; 10 positions agree with TRBD2. The sequence came from a human donor in a cohort sampled during active COVID-19. The CDR3 region is CASTSSGRLETQYF. The CDR3 nucleotides read TGTGCCAGCACGTCTAGCGGGAGATTGGAGACCCAGTACTTC.